Shown below are 18 T cell receptor beta chains from a single sample sequenced in a study of blood T cells in healthy people across ages. PCR was performed a second time for about 7 to 11 cycles using a sample-barcoded 5' primer and a J-beta primer mix. Each CDR3 protein gets one entry after TCRdb re-called the 5' RACE reads with MiXCR. This table holds around 1.7 million distinct CDR3 sequences, roughly 27% found once. The sequenced sample consisted of blood. These receptors all stem from a woman aged 25-40 years in good health.

This clonotype was seen only a few times. V usage is TRBV4-1 and J usage is TRBJ1-1; D unresolved. CDR3 length: 15 residues. V lost 0 bases and J lost 1, with 9 bases in between. CDR1 and CDR2 (germline): MGHRA, YSYEKL. In DNA form, the CDR3 reads TGCGCCAGCAGCCAAGAAGTGTCGGAGAACACTGAAGCTTTCTTT. This sequence encodes CASSQEVSENTEAFF.

This clonotype was seen at least ten times. The chain carries TRBV20-1 and TRBJ2-3; D is perhaps TRBD1 (5 bases). The CDR3 has 14 amino acids. Trimming took off 6 bases at V and 1 base at J, with 14 bases between the two ends. Germline CDR1 DFQATT, CDR2 SNEGSKA (reference sequence). The CDR3 DNA reads as TGCAGTGCCAACCCCCCCAGGGGCACAGATACGCAGTATTTT. Translated, it gives CSANPPRGTDTQYF.

This clonotype was seen more than once but under ten times. The chain uses TRBV6-2 or TRBV6-3 and TRBJ2-5; D is possibly TRBD2 (6 bases). Germline CDR1 reads MNHEY; CDR2 reads SVGEGT. This CDR3 is 13 amino acids long. Trimming left V 7 bases short and J 5 bases short, with 14 bases between. In DNA, the CDR3 is TGTGCCAGCACTAGGACTATCGACGAGACCCAGTACTTC. Residues: CASTRTIDETQYF.

This clonotype was counted between two and nine times. This chain joins TRBV29-1 and TRBJ1-6; TRBD1 aligns across 7 bases. Trimming at V came to 6 bases and at J to 9 bases, leaving 8 bases not matched to a gene. The CDR3 is 13 residues long. Germline V lookup: CDR1 SQVTM, CDR2 ANQGSEA. The CDR3 bases are TGCAGCGTGCAGGGGGGGGCAGGTTCACCCCTCCACTTT. Its protein product is CSVQGGAGSPLHF.

This clonotype appeared a few times. V is TRBV15 and J is TRBJ2-7; D not resolved. CDR3 length: 12 residues. CDR1 LNHNV and CDR2 YYDKDF come from the germline V gene (reference sequence). V was pared by 3 bases and J by 4 bases, with 7 bases between. CDR3 coding DNA: TGTGCCACCAGCAGGGATAAGTACGAGCAGTACTTC. It translates to CATSRDKYEQYF.

This clonotype occurred a few times. This sequence joins TRBV9 and TRBJ1-1; D unresolved. CDR1 and CDR2 from the germline V gene are SGDLS and YYNGEE. The CDR3 totals 14 residues. The V gene lost 1 base and the J gene lost 4 bases, with 11 bases spanning the gap. This CDR3 reads CASSVRLGSTEAFF. The CDR3 nucleotides are TGTGCCAGCAGCGTACGTTTAGGGAGCACTGAAGCTTTCTTT.

The chain employs TRBV27 and TRBJ1-3; 9 bases are shared with TRBD1. The CDR3 spans 18 residues. V shed 5 bases, J shed 2 bases, and the junction held 13 bases outside the gene matches. Germline values: CDR1 MNHEY, CDR2 SMNVEV (reference sequence). In nucleotides, the CDR3 is TGTGCCAGCAGTATATTATCCGGGACAGGGCGGCCTGGAAACACCATATATTTT. Translation: CASSILSGTGRPGNTIYF.

This clonotype was recorded at least ten times. The chain combines TRBV20-1 with TRBJ2-5, with 12 bases aligning to TRBD2. V lost 5 bases to trimming and J lost 4 bases; unmatched junction nucleotides: 2. This CDR3 has 13 amino acids. The germline V gene encodes CDR1 DFQATT and CDR2 SNEGSKA (reference sequence). DNA for the CDR3: TGCAGTGCTGGACTAGCGGGAATAGAGACCCAGTACTTC. It translates to CSAGLAGIETQYF.

This sequence joins TRBV6-5 and TRBJ2-5, with 8 bases lining up with TRBD2. The CDR3 covers 15 residues. Germline CDR1 reads MNHEY; CDR2 reads SVGAGI. Trimming removed 2 bases from V and 7 bases from J; junction bases left unmatched: 9. DNA for the CDR3: TGTGCCAGCAGTTACGACTGGAGGGCGGGGGGGACCCAGTACTTC. Translated: CASSYDWRAGGTQYF.

To note about this clonotype: One end of the junction varies from germline; a read error may be responsible. The rearrangement links TRBV4-2 to TRBJ2-5; D gene uncertain. This CDR3 is 12 amino acids long. The V gene's germline CDR1 is LGHNA and CDR2 YNFKEQ. The CDR3 sequence: CVSSQDLETQYF. Here the CDR3 DNA reads TGTGTCAGCAGCCAAGATTTAGAGACCCAGTACTTC.

This clonotype has only a few counts. The chain is built from TRBV6-6 and TRBJ2-7; the D is unclear. Trimming pared 6 bases from V and 9 bases from J, leaving 21 bases between. The germline V gene encodes CDR1 MNHNY and CDR2 SVGAGI (reference sequence). The CDR3 spans 14 residues. The CDR3 nucleotides read TGTGCCAGCAGCAAAGCCCCGGACCGGGTGTGGCAGTACTTC. This codes for CASSKAPDRVWQYF.

The rearrangement joins TRBV11-2 to TRBJ1-4; D ambiguous. CDR1 is SGHAT and CDR2 is FQNNGV in the germline V gene. The CDR3 contains 13 residues. Between the trimmed V and J ends, which lost 6 bases and 3 bases, there was a span of 8 bases. In nucleotides, the CDR3 is TGTGCCAGCAGGGACTCTTCTAATGAAAAACTGTTTTTT. This sequence encodes CASRDSSNEKLFF.

This clonotype was picked up a small number of times. V is TRBV12-3 or TRBV12-4 and J is TRBJ2-1, with 9 nucleotides matching TRBD2. This CDR3 region has 14 residues. V dropped 6 bases and J dropped 6; count of bases not matched to a gene: 6. The CDR3 is CASSRLAEANEQFF. CDR3 DNA sequence: TGTGCCAGCAGCCGACTAGCGGAGGCCAATGAGCAGTTCTTC.

The rearrangement links TRBV12-3 or TRBV12-4 to TRBJ2-7, with 11 bases matching TRBD2. The V and J ends lost 6 bases and 4 bases, in that order; junction bases with no gene match: 2. This CDR3 has 13 residues. The CDR3 nucleotides read TGTGCCAGCAGGACTAGCGGGAAGTACGAGCAGTACTTC. It yields the protein CASRTSGKYEQYF.

The chain uses TRBV28 and TRBJ2-5; TRBD2 matches 9 bases. Germline lookup yields CDR1 MDHEN and CDR2 SYDVKM. The trim removed 6 bases at V and 11 bases at J, leaving 16 bases unmatched. The CDR3 extends over 15 amino acids. The chain's CDR3 is CASRFSGGLDYKQYF. For the CDR3, the DNA is TGTGCCAGCAGGTTCAGCGGGGGGCTAGACTACAAGCAGTACTTC.

This clonotype was seen only a few times. V gene TRBV10-3 combines with J gene TRBJ2-3, with D hard to call. Per germline, CDR1 ENHRY and CDR2 SYGVKD. Trimming removed 4 bases at V and 4 bases at J, with 15 bases between. The CDR3 loop spans 15 amino acids. CDR3 nucleotide sequence: TGTGCCATCAGTGGCTCGGAACCCGGGCCAGATACGCAGTATTTT. Translating gives CAISGSEPGPDTQYF.

The V gene is TRBV30, the J gene TRBJ2-7, with D hard to call. Trimming left V 3 bases short and J 0 bases short, with 18 bases between. Germline CDR1 is GTSNPN and CDR2 is SVGIG (reference sequence). This CDR3 comprises 16 residues. The CDR3 DNA sequence: TGTGCCTGGAGCCACAGCCGCACTTCCCTCTCCTACGAGCAGTACTTC. This codes for CAWSHSRTSLSYEQYF.

V usage is TRBV11-2 and J usage is TRBJ2-5, with TRBD2 matching over 11 bases. The V gene's germline CDR1 is SGHAT and CDR2 FQNNGV. The CDR3 sequence is 16 residues long. Trimming removed 4 bases from V and 4 bases from J; junction bases left unmatched: 8. The CDR3 DNA reads as TGTGCCAGCAGCTACGCCGGGACTAGCGGAAGAGAGACCCAGTACTTC. Residues: CASSYAGTSGRETQYF.